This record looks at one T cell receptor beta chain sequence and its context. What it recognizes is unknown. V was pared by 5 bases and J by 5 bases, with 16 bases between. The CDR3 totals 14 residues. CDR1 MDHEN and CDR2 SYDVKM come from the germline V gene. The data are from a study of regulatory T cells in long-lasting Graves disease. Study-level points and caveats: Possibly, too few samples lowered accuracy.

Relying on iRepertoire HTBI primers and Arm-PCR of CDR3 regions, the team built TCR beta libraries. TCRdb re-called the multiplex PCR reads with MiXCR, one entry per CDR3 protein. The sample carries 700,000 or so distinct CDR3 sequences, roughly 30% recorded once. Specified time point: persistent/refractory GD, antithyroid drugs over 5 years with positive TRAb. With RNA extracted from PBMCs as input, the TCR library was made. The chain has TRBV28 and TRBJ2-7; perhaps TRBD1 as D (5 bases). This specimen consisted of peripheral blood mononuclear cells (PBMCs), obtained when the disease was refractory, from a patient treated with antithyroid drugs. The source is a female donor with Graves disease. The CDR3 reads CASSVQVVKNEQYF. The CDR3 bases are TGTGCCAGCAGTGTACAGGTCGTGAAGAACGAGCAGTACTTC. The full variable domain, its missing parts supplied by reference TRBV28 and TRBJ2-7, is DVKVTQSSRYLVKRTGEKVFLECVQDMDHENMFWYRQDPGLGLRLIYFSYDVKMKEKGDIPEGYSVSREKKERFSLILESASTNQTSMYLCASSVQVVKNEQYFGPGTRLTVT.